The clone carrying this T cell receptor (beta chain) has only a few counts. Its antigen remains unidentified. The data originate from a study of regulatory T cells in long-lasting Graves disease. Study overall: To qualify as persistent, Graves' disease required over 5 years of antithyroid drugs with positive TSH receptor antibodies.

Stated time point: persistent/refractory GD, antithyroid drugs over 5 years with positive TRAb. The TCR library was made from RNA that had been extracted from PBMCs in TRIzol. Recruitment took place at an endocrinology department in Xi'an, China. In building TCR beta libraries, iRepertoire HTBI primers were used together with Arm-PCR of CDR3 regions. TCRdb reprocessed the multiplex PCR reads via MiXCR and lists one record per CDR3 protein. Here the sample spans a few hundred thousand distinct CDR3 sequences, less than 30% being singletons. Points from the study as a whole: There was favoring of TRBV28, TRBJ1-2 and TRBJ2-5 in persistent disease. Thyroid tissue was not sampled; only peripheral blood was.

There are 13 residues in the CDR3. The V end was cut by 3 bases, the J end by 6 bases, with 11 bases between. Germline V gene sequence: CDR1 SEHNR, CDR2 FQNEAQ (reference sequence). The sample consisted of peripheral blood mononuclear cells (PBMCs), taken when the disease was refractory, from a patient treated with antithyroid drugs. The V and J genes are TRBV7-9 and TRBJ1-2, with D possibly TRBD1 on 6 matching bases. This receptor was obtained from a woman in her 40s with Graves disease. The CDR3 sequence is CASSFKEGDGYTF. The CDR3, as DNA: TGTGCCAGCAGCTTCAAGGAGGGGGATGGCTACACCTTC.